The 14 T cell receptor beta chains below come from one sample, sequenced in a study of CD8+ T cells in alopecia areata. RNA extraction was followed by reverse transcription into cDNA, which acted as the sequencing template. Clones were read by immunoSEQ multiplex PCR, and TCRdb kept only the in-frame ones, dropping some. Found here are 120,000 or so clones, 60% to 65% of them singletons; the top ten hold roughly 5%. As for treatment: oral pan-JAK inhibitor, 5-10 mg twice daily. Here the sequenced sample was CD4+ T cells sorted from blood, taken at week 4, from a patient treated with tofacitinib. The source of these receptors is a human donor with alopecia areata.

J is TRBJ1-4 and V is TRBV2, with D maybe TRBD1 (5 bases). Trimming left V 2 bases short and J 5 bases short, with 12 bases between. The CDR3 covers 15 residues. Looked up from germline, CDR1 is SNHLY and CDR2 is FYNNEI. The DNA of the CDR3 is TGTGCCAGCAGTGAATTCCGGGACCGCAATGAAAAACTGTTTTTT. Its protein product is CASSEFRDRNEKLFF.

This rearrangement joins TRBV14 to TRBJ2-3; 7 positions match TRBD2. The V segment lost 3 bases and the J segment 2 bases; nucleotides outside the gene matches: 5. Germline V gene sequence: CDR1 SGHDN, CDR2 FVKESK. This CDR3 has 15 residues. CDR3 DNA sequence: TGTGCCAGCAGCCATTTGGCGGGAGCCACAGATACGCAGTATTTT. This translates into CASSHLAGATDTQYF.

The CDR3 DNA is TGCGCCAGCAGCCAAAACAGGCAAATCACTGAAGCTTTCTTT. Its translation is CASSQNRQITEAFF. The chain carries TRBV4-1 and TRBJ1-1, with D possibly being TRBD1 (5 bases). V was trimmed by 2 bases and J by 4 bases, leaving 11 bases between them. CDR3 size: 14 residues. Germline CDR1 MGHRA, CDR2 YSYEKL.

This sequence joins TRBV4-3 and TRBJ2-4; 12 nucleotides line up with TRBD2. The CDR3 sequence is 18 residues long. V lost 0 bases to trimming and J lost 15 bases; unmatched junction nucleotides: 18. The germline V gene encodes CDR1 LGHNA and CDR2 YSLEER. CDR3 in amino acids: CASSQDWGTGRLAGEAYF. DNA for the CDR3: TGCGCCAGCAGCCAAGATTGGGGGACGGGACGACTAGCGGGGGAGGCGTACTTC.

The chain carries TRBV25-1 and TRBJ1-1, with D perhaps matching TRBD1 (6 bases). Germline V gene sequence: CDR1 MGHDK, CDR2 SYGVNS. The CDR3 loop spans 14 amino acids. Deletions cut 3 bases from V and 8 bases from J, with 16 bases between. In DNA form, the CDR3 reads TGTGCCAGCAGTGAGCGGCGGGACACTGGGGAAGCTTTCTTT. It yields the protein CASSERRDTGEAFF.

The CDR3 nucleotides read TGCAGCGTTGATTTCAGGGGGCTCAGGGAGACCCAGTACTTC. As protein: CSVDFRGLRETQYF. The chain employs TRBV29-1 and TRBJ2-5, with 8 bases matching TRBD1. Losses at the gene ends were 3 bases for V and 5 bases for J; bases not matched to a gene: 8. The length of the CDR3 is 14 residues. The germline gives CDR1 SQVTM, CDR2 ANQGSEA.

This clone was found a few times. CDR3 nucleotide sequence: TGTGCCAGCAGGGACTATGGCTACACCTTC. Translating it yields CASRDYGYTF. The chain uses TRBV10-3 and TRBJ1-2, with a tentative D call TRBD1 (5 bases). Germline V gene sequence: CDR1 ENHRY, CDR2 SYGVKD. V was trimmed by 10 bases and J by 3 bases, leaving 6 bases between them. The CDR3 runs 10 residues.

The chain is built from TRBV29-1 and TRBJ1-1; no definite D call. The germline V gene encodes CDR1 SQVTM and CDR2 ANQGSEA. The ends were cut back, 3 bases at V and 2 bases at J, with 7 bases in the middle. This CDR3 comprises 12 residues. The CDR3 loop reads CSVEPTNTEAFF. CDR3 in DNA: TGCAGCGTTGAGCCCACCAACACTGAAGCTTTCTTT.

The chain combines TRBV29-1 with TRBJ1-2, with 7 bases matching TRBD1. In germline, CDR1 is SQVTM, CDR2 ANQGSEA. There are 14 residues in the CDR3. The J segment lost 8 bases and the V segment lost 1 base, leaving 10 bases of the junction unmatched. CDR3 DNA: TGCAGCGTTGAAGTTCGATACAGGGGTAGAGGCTACACCTTC. It translates to CSVEVRYRGRGYTF.

This chain joins TRBV5-1 and TRBJ2-3; TRBD1 aligns across 8 bases. The germline V gene has CDR1 SGHRS and CDR2 YFSETQ. The CDR3 is 15 amino acids. Trimming cost V 4 bases and J 6 bases; bases outside gene matches: 10. For the CDR3, the DNA is TGCGCCAGCAGCACCTTCGGACAGGGCGGGGATACGCAGTATTTT. Translating it yields CASSTFGQGGDTQYF.

The chain is built from TRBV2 and TRBJ2-4; D not resolved. The germline V and J ends were trimmed by 5 bases and 1 base, with 12 bases remaining between them. In germline, CDR1 is SNHLY, CDR2 FYNNEI. The CDR3 contains 15 residues. CDR3 bases: TGTGCCAGCAGTTACGGCAGTAGCGCCAAAAACATTCAGTACTTC. Translation gives CASSYGSSAKNIQYF.

The CDR3 protein is CASSTSGGYTF. CDR3 sequence (DNA): TGTGCCAGCAGCACGAGCGGCGGCTACACCTTC. V is TRBV25-1 and J is TRBJ1-2; D is undetermined. V gave up 6 bases and J gave up 8 bases, with 10 bases separating them. The CDR3 is made up of 11 amino acids. Germline-derived CDR1 and CDR2 are MGHDK and SYGVNS.

The J gene is TRBJ1-1, the V gene TRBV2, with D uncertain. V was pared by 7 bases and J by 3 bases, with 15 bases between. This CDR3 is built from 14 residues. Germline V gives CDR1 SNHLY, CDR2 FYNNEI. In DNA, the CDR3 is TGTGCCAGCACCTACCGTAACTGGGACACTGAAGCTTTCTTT. This sequence encodes CASTYRNWDTEAFF. Together with reference TRBV2 and TRBJ1-1, the CDR3 gives the full variable domain: EPEVTQTPSHQVTQMGQEVILRCVPISNHLYFYWYRQILGQKVEFLVSFYNNEISEKSEIFDDQFSVERPDGSNFTLKIRSTKLEDSAMYFCASTYRNWDTEAFFGQGTRLTVV.

This chain uses TRBV6-5 with TRBJ2-1; either TRBD1 or TRBD2 may fit D (5 bases each). The CDR3 spans 13 residues. Germline V gene data show CDR1 as MNHEY and CDR2 as SVGAGI. Trimming shortened V by 2 bases and J by 10 bases, and 12 bases separated the two germline ends. The CDR3 DNA follows: TGTGCCAGCAGTTACGGGGCACGGGACGAGCAGTTCTTC. Translation gives CASSYGARDEQFF.